What follows is one T cell receptor (beta chain) and its context. The table came from immunoSEQ multiplex PCR; TCRdb's copy has only in-frame clones and leaves some out. The table shows 230,000 or so clones, with roughly 94% occurring only once. The sample comes from a study of control samples from healthy donors and cancer patients. This CDR3 region has 13 residues. The germline V gene encodes CDR1 SGHTA and CDR2 FQGNSA. V was trimmed by 5 bases and J by 4 bases, leaving 11 bases between them. The sequenced sample was blood. This TCR came from a man aged 50-59 years in good health. The chain uses TRBV7-2 and TRBJ1-2, with D possibly matching TRBD1 (6 bases). The CDR3 region is CASSPQGGYGYTF. The CDR3, as DNA: TGTGCCAGCAGCCCACAGGGAGGCTATGGCTACACCTTC.